The rows below give T cell receptor beta chains drawn from one sample of a study of PD-L1 blockade in urothelial cancer. The repertoire was sequenced with immunoSEQ multiplex PCR; TCRdb's copy has only in-frame clones and lacks some. The sample has around 79,000 clones, about 82% seen once. The material sequenced was PBMCs, taken around atezolizumab (anti-PD-L1) treatment. These receptors were obtained from a middle-aged man with urothelial cancer. CDR3s include the opening cysteine and the closing phenylalanine or tryptophan. Size tells how often a clone was seen (once, few, many) or the class of an expanded clone, and some rows leave it out.

V	size	J	CDR3
TRBV2	few	TRBJ2-3	CASRRGSHTDTQYF
TRBV2	-	TRBJ2-5	CASSSSETQYF
TRBV28	-	TRBJ1-5	CASSSSDRLKTQHF
TRBV29-1	-	TRBJ1-2	CSVLREGGYTF
TRBV6-5	-	TRBJ1-2	CASSYDPQQGNYGYTF
TRBV29-1	-	TRBJ1-5	CSVRVGDQPQHF
TRBV7-8	-	TRBJ2-7	CASSLNRETYEQYF
TRBV5-1	-	TRBJ2-3	CASALQTSGGDTQYF
TRBV21-1	-	TRBJ2-5	CASSCGQGGGQETQYF
TRBV28	-	TRBJ2-7	CATDSGGLPYF
TRBV4-1	-	TRBJ2-7	CASSPGGDRYEQYF
TRBV29-1	few	TRBJ2-7	CSFEDFTYEQYF
TRBV10-3	few	TRBJ2-7	CAISESSRRYEQYF
TRBV5-5	-	TRBJ2-2	CASSLLGGTGELFF
TRBV5-6	-	TRBJ2-2	CASSRDRVTGELFF
TRBV19	-	TRBJ2-7	CASSIRGEQYF
TRBV19	-	TRBJ1-1	CASNPTGVGTAEAFF
TRBV6-1	-	TRBJ2-1	CASKRLADNEQFF
TRBV5-1	-	TRBJ2-2	CASSVGTGDLTGELFF
TRBV18	once	TRBJ1-5	CASSLKATGNSNQPQHF
TRBV6-5	-	TRBJ1-1	CASNDQGRGTEAFF
TRBV28	-	TRBJ2-3	CASSPGGSTDTQYF
TRBV11-2	-	TRBJ2-3	CASSSDRGTDTQYF
TRBV6-1	few	TRBJ2-5	CASSEHLELLWETQYF
TRBV14	few	TRBJ2-3	CASSQERKLAGPTDTQYF
TRBV29-1	-	TRBJ2-7	CSVLSPYEQYF
TRBV19	-	TRBJ2-6	CASTQDSGANVLTF
TRBV15	-	TRBJ1-5	CATSREGQDNQPQHF
TRBV29-1	-	TRBJ1-2	CSAGGQGTTDGYTF
TRBV20-1	-	TRBJ1-2	CSPTESLIYSF
TRBV4-1	-	TRBJ1-1	CASSPGGARGTEAFF
TRBV28	once	TRBJ2-5	CASSFGGRTQETQYF
TRBV4-3	-	TRBJ2-1	CASSPRTSGMGEQFF
TRBV27	-	TRBJ2-3	CASTEGWADTQYF
TRBV29-1	-	TRBJ2-2	CSAGLAGVAGELFF
TRBV28	-	TRBJ1-5	CASSRDKYQPQHF
TRBV27	-	TRBJ2-2	CASSFGLAGANTGELFF
TRBV5-1	-	TRBJ2-4	CASSLGTTENIQYF
TRBV28	-	TRBJ1-2	CATSDRAGYTF
TRBV2	-	TRBJ1-2	CASGNYGYTF
TRBV7-2	-	TRBJ2-7	CASSSTSVPYEQYF
TRBV6-1	-	TRBJ1-5	CASIDRGRVQPQHF
TRBV9	-	TRBJ2-1	CASSSRGVQFF
TRBV9	-	TRBJ1-1	CASSVAWRNTEAFF
TRBV5-5	-	TRBJ2-7	CASTLDQAWDEQYF
TRBV4-2	once	TRBJ2-3	CASSQRPGLAGGRGDTQYF
TRBV21-1	-	TRBJ2-1	CASSNPGIKLGEQFF
TRBV4-1	medium-sized	TRBJ1-1	CASRDLTGGSLEAFF
TRBV5-1	-	TRBJ2-3	CASSPTLRGPTDTQYF
TRBV28	-	TRBJ2-2	CASSRRGTGGAKNTGELFF
TRBV18	-	TRBJ2-5	CASSQSQGGETQYF
TRBV7-3	-	TRBJ2-3	CASSPGTSGSTDTQYF
TRBV27	-	TRBJ2-2	CASSPFGTGYPGELFF
TRBV27	-	TRBJ1-1	CASSLASRGWTEAFF